A selection of T cell receptor beta chains follows, all from one sample in a study of cytomegalovirus exposure and HLA in healthy donors. Measured with immunoSEQ multiplex PCR; TCRdb has only the in-frame clones, and not every one. This sample yields more than 95,000 clones, of which about four fifths are seen a single time; 3.6% belongs to the top ten. Sequencing was carried out using PBMCs. These receptors were taken from a woman aged 35 to 49 in good health and CMV-seropositive. CDR3s include the opening cysteine and the closing phenylalanine or tryptophan. A D gene is named only where the DNA matches it firmly. The size of a clone is reported for some rows only, either as once, few or many, or as a class for expanded clones.

D: -
J: TRBJ1-1
V: TRBV5-4
size: -
DNA: TGTGCCAGCAGCCCCGGACAGAGAATGAACACTGAAGCTTTCTTT
CDR3: CASSPGQRMNTEAFF

D: -
J: TRBJ2-7
V: TRBV27
size: once
DNA: TGTGCCAGCAGTTTAGCGGGATTCCCCAACGAGCAGTACTTC
CDR3: CASSLAGFPNEQYF

D: -
J: TRBJ2-1
V: TRBV11-2
size: -
DNA: TGTGCCAGCAGCTTAGATTTTGGTTCGGGCAATGAGCAGTTCTTC
CDR3: CASSLDFGSGNEQFF

D: TRBD2
J: TRBJ2-7
V: TRBV25-1
size: -
DNA: TGTGCCAGCGCCCCCTTCACTAGCGGGAGCTCCTACGAGCAGTACTTC
CDR3: CASAPFTSGSSYEQYF

D: -
J: TRBJ1-1
V: TRBV19
size: -
DNA: TGTGCCAGTAGTCCACGGACAGCCGACACTGAAGCTTTCTTT
CDR3: CASSPRTADTEAFF

D: -
J: TRBJ1-3
V: TRBV28
size: few
DNA: TGTGCCAGCAGTTTATGGGGGCCTGGAAACACCATATATTTT
CDR3: CASSLWGPGNTIYF

D: -
J: TRBJ1-3
V: TRBV19
size: -
DNA: TGTGCCAGTAGTAAGGGGGACATCAGTGGAAACACCATATATTTT
CDR3: CASSKGDISGNTIYF

D: -
J: TRBJ2-1
V: TRBV6-4
size: few
DNA: TGTGCCAGCAGTGACTCCGAGACAGCGGAGCAGTTCTTC
CDR3: CASSDSETAEQFF

D: -
J: TRBJ1-4
V: TRBV6-5
size: -
DNA: TGTGCCAGCAGCAGAATCCAGGGGAAGAATGAAAAACTGTTTTTT
CDR3: CASSRIQGKNEKLFF

D: -
J: TRBJ1-4
V: TRBV7-2
size: -
DNA: TGTGCCAGCAGCTTAGCAGGGGGAGCTACAACTAATGAAAAACTGTTTTTT
CDR3: CASSLAGGATTNEKLFF

D: TRBD1
J: TRBJ1-4
V: TRBV6-1
size: few
DNA: TGTGCCAGCAGTGAAGCGGGACAGGGATATGAAAAACTGTTTTTT
CDR3: CASSEAGQGYEKLFF

D: TRBD2
J: TRBJ2-1
V: TRBV5-1
size: -
DNA: TGCGCCAGCAGCTTTCGTCTAGCGGGAGCCAATGAGCAGTTCTTC
CDR3: CASSFRLAGANEQFF

D: TRBD1
J: TRBJ1-1
V: TRBV15
size: -
DNA: TGTGCCACCACCGCGACAGGGCATGACACTGAAGCTTTCTTT
CDR3: CATTATGHDTEAFF

D: TRBD1
J: TRBJ1-2
V: TRBV6-4
size: -
DNA: TGTGCCAGCAGTCCGACAGGGTTGGAAGGCTACACCTTC
CDR3: CASSPTGLEGYTF

D: -
J: TRBJ1-4
V: TRBV5-1
size: -
DNA: TGCGCCAGCAGCTGGGGGACTGCAACTAATGAAAAACTGTTTTTT
CDR3: CASSWGTATNEKLFF

D: TRBD1
J: TRBJ2-7
V: TRBV14
size: -
DNA: TGTGCCAGCAGCCACGGGACAGGAAGGTCGTACGAGCAGTACTTC
CDR3: CASSHGTGRSYEQYF

D: TRBD1
J: TRBJ1-2
V: TRBV5-1
size: -
DNA: TGCGCCAGCAGCACCTTACAGGGGAACTATGGCTACACCTTC
CDR3: CASSTLQGNYGYTF

D: -
J: TRBJ1-1
V: TRBV7-9
size: -
DNA: TGTGCCAGCAGCTTAGGGCTCCCTGAAGCTTTCTTT
CDR3: CASSLGLPEAFF

D: -
J: TRBJ1-5
V: TRBV19
size: few
DNA: TGTGCCAGTAGTATACTGTCGGGTAATCAGCCCCAGCATTTT
CDR3: CASSILSGNQPQHF

D: TRBD1
J: TRBJ2-7
V: TRBV7-9
size: -
DNA: TGTGCCAGCAGCTTACAGGGACAGGGCTTCTACGAGCAGTACTTC
CDR3: CASSLQGQGFYEQYF

D: -
J: TRBJ1-2
V: TRBV29-1
size: -
DNA: TGCAGCGTTGAAGAGGGAGGCTATGGCTACACCTTC
CDR3: CSVEEGGYGYTF

D: -
J: TRBJ1-2
V: TRBV7-2
size: -
DNA: TGTGCCAGCAGCTTAGCGGGGGGGGGATCTTGGTATGGCTACACCTTC
CDR3: CASSLAGGGSWYGYTF

D: -
J: TRBJ2-1
V: TRBV5-1
size: -
DNA: TGCGCCAGCAGCTTGGAGGCAGGCTCCTACAATGAGCAGTTCTTC
CDR3: CASSLEAGSYNEQFF

D: TRBD2
J: TRBJ2-1
V: TRBV23-1
size: -
DNA: TGCGCCAGCAGTCATTCCGGGACGGAGGTGACTAGCGGGAGGTTGGCCTACAATGAGCAGTTCTTC
CDR3: CASSHSGTEVTSGRLAYNEQFF

D: TRBD1
J: TRBJ2-3
V: TRBV7-9
size: -
DNA: TGTGCCAGCAGTCCTAGGGACAGGGTGGCAGATACGCAGTATTTT
CDR3: CASSPRDRVADTQYF

D: -
J: TRBJ2-7
V: TRBV27
size: -
DNA: TGTGCCAGCAGACTCTTGGCCGGGACACCGCCCTACGAGCAGTACTTC
CDR3: CASRLLAGTPPYEQYF

D: -
J: TRBJ2-2
V: TRBV9
size: -
DNA: TGTGCCAGCAGCCCGGGGGGCAGTTACACCGGGGAGCTGTTTTTT
CDR3: CASSPGGSYTGELFF

D: TRBD2
J: TRBJ2-2
V: TRBV19
size: -
DNA: TGTGCCAGTAGTTTTCTAGCGGGAGGCGGCACCGGGGAGCTGTTTTTT
CDR3: CASSFLAGGGTGELFF

D: TRBD2
J: TRBJ2-7
V: TRBV11-2
size: -
DNA: TGTGCCAGCAGCGAGGGCTTCGCGGGAGCGCCCGAGCAGTACTTC
CDR3: CASSEGFAGAPEQYF

D: TRBD2
J: TRBJ2-1
V: TRBV15
size: -
DNA: TGTGCCACCAGCAGGGGACTAGCGGGAGGACCATACAATGAGCAGTTCTTC
CDR3: CATSRGLAGGPYNEQFF

D: -
J: TRBJ1-2
V: TRBV7-8
size: -
DNA: TGTGCCAGCAGCTTAGTTCCAAACTATGGCTACACCTTC
CDR3: CASSLVPNYGYTF

D: TRBD2
J: TRBJ2-1
V: TRBV5-4
size: -
DNA: TGTGCCAGCAGCTTGGGACTAGCGGGAGAGAGAGCTCATGAGCAGTTCTTC
CDR3: CASSLGLAGERAHEQFF

D: TRBD1
J: TRBJ1-5
V: TRBV6-5
size: -
DNA: TGTGCCAGCAGTACCGTGACAGGGACCGGCCAGCCCCAGCATTTT
CDR3: CASSTVTGTGQPQHF

D: -
J: TRBJ1-2
V: TRBV4-2
size: -
DNA: TGTGCCAGCAGCCAATTCTTGGACAGAAGTTATGGCTACACCTTC
CDR3: CASSQFLDRSYGYTF

D: -
J: TRBJ1-1
V: TRBV18
size: -
DNA: TGTGCCAGCTCACCGGTTCCCAAGGGGTTGAACACTGAAGCTTTCTTT
CDR3: CASSPVPKGLNTEAFF

D: -
J: TRBJ2-7
V: TRBV2
size: -
DNA: TGTGCCAGCAGCGGACCCCTGGGGGCCTCCTACGAGCAGTACTTC
CDR3: CASSGPLGASYEQYF

D: TRBD2
J: TRBJ2-7
V: TRBV11-2
size: -
DNA: TGTGCCAGCAGCCTCGGGACTAGCTACGAGCAGTACTTC
CDR3: CASSLGTSYEQYF

D: -
J: TRBJ2-2
V: TRBV29-1
size: -
DNA: TGCAGCGTAGGACTTACCGGGGAGCTGTTTTTT
CDR3: CSVGLTGELFF

D: -
J: TRBJ2-3
V: TRBV5-4
size: -
DNA: TGTGCCAGCAGCCTGGCTGGTCGAGGCGCAGATACGCAGTATTTT
CDR3: CASSLAGRGADTQYF

D: TRBD1
J: TRBJ2-3
V: TRBV27
size: -
DNA: TGTGCCAGCAGCCTGAAAGACAGGGATGCAGATACGCAGTATTTT
CDR3: CASSLKDRDADTQYF

D: -
J: TRBJ2-1
V: TRBV5-1
size: -
DNA: TGCGCCAGCGGGGGGGCGGCAGCTTACAATGAGCAGTTCTTC
CDR3: CASGGAAAYNEQFF

D: TRBD2
J: TRBJ2-3
V: TRBV19
size: -
DNA: TGTGCCAGTAGTATGGGTGCGGGAGGTAGGGCAGATACGCAGTATTTT
CDR3: CASSMGAGGRADTQYF

D: TRBD1
J: TRBJ2-7
V: TRBV6-1
size: -
DNA: TGTGCCAGCAGTGAGTTGGGACAGCCCTACGAGCAGTACTTC
CDR3: CASSELGQPYEQYF

D: TRBD2
J: TRBJ2-3
V: TRBV7-8
size: -
DNA: TGTGCCAGCAGCTCAGGGACTAGCGGGATTTTCACAGATACGCAGTATTTT
CDR3: CASSSGTSGIFTDTQYF

D: -
J: TRBJ1-1
V: TRBV6-6
size: -
DNA: TGTGCCAGCAGCCACTCCCCGGGCCAAGGAGGTGAAGCTTTCTTT
CDR3: CASSHSPGQGGEAFF

D: -
J: TRBJ1-1
V: TRBV28
size: -
DNA: TGTGCCACCAAAGGGGGTAGGGAAGCTTTCTTT
CDR3: CATKGGREAFF

D: TRBD2
J: TRBJ2-5
V: TRBV4-3
size: once
DNA: TGCGCCAGCAGTCCAGGGACTAGGCTGGATACCCAGTACTTC
CDR3: CASSPGTRLDTQYF

D: -
J: TRBJ2-7
V: TRBV10-3
size: -
DNA: TGTGCCATCAGCGGAACCCAGGGAGGCGAGCAGTACTTC
CDR3: CAISGTQGGEQYF

D: -
J: TRBJ2-1
V: TRBV7-2
size: few
DNA: TGTGCCAGCAGCTTCTTCAGGGGAATCTACAATGAGCAGTTCTTC
CDR3: CASSFFRGIYNEQFF

D: -
J: TRBJ2-7
V: TRBV27
size: -
DNA: TGTGCCAGCAGTTTGAACCAGCGATTACCCTACGAGCAGTACTTC
CDR3: CASSLNQRLPYEQYF

D: -
J: TRBJ1-1
V: TRBV5-4
size: -
DNA: TGTGCCAGCGAGGGAAACACTGAAGCTTTCTTT
CDR3: CASEGNTEAFF

D: -
J: TRBJ2-7
V: TRBV5-4
size: few
DNA: TGTGCCAGCAGCTCGAGAGACAGCATCTACGAGCAGTACTTC
CDR3: CASSSRDSIYEQYF

D: TRBD1
J: TRBJ1-2
V: TRBV7-2
size: few
DNA: TGTGCCAGCAGCTTGCAGCAGGGGGCTAGCTACACCTTC
CDR3: CASSLQQGASYTF